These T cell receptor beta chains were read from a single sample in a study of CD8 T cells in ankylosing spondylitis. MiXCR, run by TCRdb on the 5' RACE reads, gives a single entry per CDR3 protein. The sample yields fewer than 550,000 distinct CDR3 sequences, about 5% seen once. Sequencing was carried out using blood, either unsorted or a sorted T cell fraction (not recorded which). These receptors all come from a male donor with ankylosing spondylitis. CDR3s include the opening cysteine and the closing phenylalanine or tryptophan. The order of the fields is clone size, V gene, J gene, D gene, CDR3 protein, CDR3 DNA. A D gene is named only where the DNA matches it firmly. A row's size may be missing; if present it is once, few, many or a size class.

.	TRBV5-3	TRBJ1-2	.	CASSLGRVQANYGYTF	TGTGCCAGCAGCTTGGGCAGGGTACAGGCAAACTATGGCTACACCTTC
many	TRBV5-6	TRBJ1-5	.	CASSWAGRNQPQHF	TGTGCCAGCAGCTGGGCGGGTCGAAATCAGCCCCAGCATTTT
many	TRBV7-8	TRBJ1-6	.	CASSLRRQASYNSPLHF	TGTGCCAGCAGCTTAAGGCGGCAGGCCTCCTATAATTCACCCCTCCACTTT
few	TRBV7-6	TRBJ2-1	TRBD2	CASSSGLAEFRFF	TGTGCCAGCAGTAGTGGGCTAGCGGAGTTTCGGTTCTTC
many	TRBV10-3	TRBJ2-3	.	CAISESKSADTQYF	TGTGCCATCAGTGAGTCGAAATCTGCAGATACGCAGTATTTT
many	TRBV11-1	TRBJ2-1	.	CASSLALTEQFF	TGTGCCAGCAGCTTAGCGCTCACAGAGCAGTTCTTC
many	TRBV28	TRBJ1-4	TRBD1	CASSPGTGYATNEKLFF	TGTGCCAGCAGTCCCGGGACAGGGTATGCAACTAATGAAAAACTGTTTTTT
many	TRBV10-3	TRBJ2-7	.	CATNKGWGGNYEQYF	TGTGCCACCAACAAAGGGTGGGGCGGGAACTACGAGCAGTACTTC
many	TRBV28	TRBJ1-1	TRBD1	CASQSGGTEAFF	TGTGCCAGCCAATCAGGGGGCACTGAAGCTTTCTTT
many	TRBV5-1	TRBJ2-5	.	CASSPRDGGFETQYF	TGCGCCAGCAGCCCCCGGGACGGGGGTTTTGAGACCCAGTACTTC
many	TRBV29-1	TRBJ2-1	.	CSVVGIRSYNEQFF	TGCAGCGTTGTAGGGATTAGATCCTACAATGAGCAGTTCTTC